A single sample is the source of the 32 T cell receptor beta chains below, sequenced in a study of blood T cell repertoires in COVID-19. Sequencing used immunoSEQ multiplex PCR; TCRdb keeps in-frame clones, though not all of them. The sample holds around 70,000 clones, 88% seen once. Sequencing was done on a sample of peripheral blood. The receptors originated from a woman older than 75 with active or convalescent COVID-19.

DNA for the CDR3: TGTGCCAGCGGCGGGGCCCCAGATACGCAGTATTTT. Translation: CASGGAPDTQYF. V gene TRBV12-3 or TRBV12-4 combines with J gene TRBJ2-3; weak D call: TRBD2 (6 bases). CDR3 length: 12 residues. Trimming shortened V by 8 bases and J by 4 bases, and 10 bases separated the two germline ends.

The chain links TRBV7-9 to TRBJ2-1, with 11 bases lining up with TRBD2. Per the germline V gene, CDR1 is SEHNR and CDR2 is FQNEAQ (reference sequence). V was clipped by 3 bases and J by 2 bases; unmatched bases: 3. The CDR3 is made up of 16 amino acids. This CDR3 is CASSFGLAGPYNEQFF. CDR3 coding DNA: TGTGCCAGCAGCTTTGGACTAGCGGGCCCCTACAATGAGCAGTTCTTC.

The CDR3 region has the DNA TGTGCCAGCAGAACCTTAGTGGTCGATGAGCAGTTCTTC. As protein: CASRTLVVDEQFF. The gene calls are TRBV12-3 or TRBV12-4 and TRBJ2-1; unclear D gene. The CDR3 contains 13 residues. The V gene lost 6 bases and the J gene lost 8 bases, with 14 bases spanning the gap.

The rearrangement joins TRBV4-3 to TRBJ1-1, with D perhaps TRBD1 (5 bases). CDR1 LGHNA and CDR2 YSLEER come from the germline V gene. V lost 0 bases to trimming and J lost 0 bases, with 11 bases between them. This CDR3 contains 16 residues. The CDR3 sequence is CASSQDKQALNTEAFF. CDR3 DNA: TGCGCCAGCAGCCAAGATAAACAGGCCTTGAACACTGAAGCTTTCTTT.

This clone appeared a few times. No conserved phenylalanine or tryptophan is present at the end of the CDR3, so a read error is the likely explanation. Because the CDR3's place on the DNA is in doubt, the DNA is left out and the CDR3 is given as listed by TCRdb. V is TRBV27 and J is TRBJ1-1; whether TRBD1, the table's D call, matches the DNA was not checked. Ends included, the CDR3 has 9 residues. Germline CDR1 MNHEY, CDR2 SMNVEV (reference sequence). CDR3 region: CASSSGAPL.

The DNA of the CDR3 is TGTGCCACCAGCAGGGGGACAGGGAGGGCCGGGGAGCTGTTTTTT. Translation: CATSRGTGRAGELFF. This chain uses TRBV15 with TRBJ2-2, with 9 bases that match TRBD1. CDR1 is LNHNV and CDR2 is YYDKDF in the germline V gene (reference sequence). With 3 bases clipped from V and 6 bases from J, the junction kept 5 bases outside the gene matches. CDR3 size: 15 residues.

This clone was seen once. The chain couples TRBV5-6 to TRBJ1-1; tentative D call: TRBD1 (5 bases). CDR1 is SGHDT and CDR2 is YYEEEE in the germline V gene. The CDR3 consists of 13 residues. V was trimmed by 4 bases and J by 2 bases, leaving 9 bases between them. In nucleotides, the CDR3 is TGTGCCAGCAGCCGCAGGGTAAACACTGAAGCTTTCTTT. Protein: CASSRRVNTEAFF.

The count of this clone is one. In nucleotides, the CDR3 is TGTGCCAGCTCCCCGGGAGTTAACTATGGCTACACCTTC. Amino acid sequence: CASSPGVNYGYTF. The V gene is TRBV7-2, the J gene TRBJ1-2, with D hard to call. V lost 8 bases, J lost 1 base, and 11 bases lay in between. The CDR3 runs 13 residues. Germline CDR1 is SGHTA and CDR2 is FQGNSA.

The rearrangement links TRBV2 to TRBJ1-3, with 8 bases that match TRBD1. J gave up 4 bases and V 4 bases, and 3 bases lay outside the gene matches. Germline CDR1 SNHLY, CDR2 FYNNEI. The CDR3 spans 14 residues. CDR3 DNA sequence: TGTGCCAGCAGTGGACAGGGGAACGGAAACACCATATATTTT. As protein: CASSGQGNGNTIYF.

The genes are TRBV5-1 and TRBJ2-5; 7 bases align to TRBD1. Germline-derived CDR1 and CDR2 are SGHRS and YFSETQ. With V trimmed by 4 bases and J by 5 bases, 11 bases remained unmatched. The CDR3 has 15 amino acids. Written as DNA, the CDR3 is TGCGCCAGCAGCCCGAGGGGCAGGGGGTCTGAGACCCAGTACTTC. It translates to CASSPRGRGSETQYF.

This rearrangement joins TRBV5-5 to TRBJ2-7; 8 positions match TRBD1. CDR1 and CDR2 from the germline V gene are SGHKS and YYEKEE (reference sequence). V lost 0 bases to trimming and J lost 4 bases; unmatched junction nucleotides: 3. CDR3 length equals 14 residues. The CDR3: CASSLARGRYEQYF. CDR3 nucleotides: TGTGCCAGCAGCTTGGCCAGGGGGCGTTACGAGCAGTACTTC.

The J gene is TRBJ1-5, the V gene TRBV7-9; D is ambiguous. Trimming removed 1 base from V and 6 bases from J, with 10 bases in between. The CDR3 has 14 amino acids. The germline V gene encodes CDR1 SEHNR and CDR2 FQNEAQ (reference sequence). CDR3 sequence (DNA): TGTGCCAGCAGCTTAGACGGTCGGGGTCAGCCCCAGCATTTT. Translation gives CASSLDGRGQPQHF.

The chain uses TRBV20-1 and TRBJ2-1; no clear D. The germline V and J ends were trimmed by 5 bases and 3 bases, with 5 bases remaining between them. The CDR3 has 11 amino acids. From germline, CDR1 is DFQATT and CDR2 SNEGSKA (reference sequence). CDR3 residues: CSAWLYNEQFF. The CDR3 region has the DNA TGCAGTGCTTGGCTCTACAATGAGCAGTTCTTC.

The V call is TRBV5-1, the J call TRBJ2-1, with 7 bases matching TRBD1. This CDR3 has 17 residues. With V trimmed by 0 bases and J by 1 base, 7 bases remained unmatched. Germline V gene sequence: CDR1 SGHRS, CDR2 YFSETQ. Here the CDR3 reads CASSLAVRGLSYNEQFF. The CDR3 region has the DNA TGCGCCAGCAGCTTGGCCGTGAGGGGGCTATCCTACAATGAGCAGTTCTTC.

This clone was seen a single time. This chain links TRBV5-4 with TRBJ1-4, with D maybe TRBD1 (5 bases). The CDR3 has 14 residues. V shed 0 bases and J shed 8 bases, with 11 bases lying between them. Germline lookup yields CDR1 SGHNT and CDR2 YYREEE (reference sequence). The CDR3 nucleotides read TGTGCCAGCAGCTTGGGCGGGGCCGGGGAAAAACTGTTTTTT. Its protein product is CASSLGGAGEKLFF.

The chain has TRBV5-5 and TRBJ1-2; 7 nucleotides agree with TRBD1. Unmatched junction bases numbered 10, after V lost 6 bases and J lost 8 bases. This CDR3 region has 13 residues. Germline-derived CDR1 and CDR2 are SGHKS and YYEKEE (reference sequence). The chain's CDR3 is CASTLLQGRGYTF. DNA of the CDR3: TGTGCCAGCACCCTTTTACAGGGGAGAGGCTACACCTTC.

The chain carries TRBV24-1 and TRBJ1-5, with a possible D match to TRBD1 (5 bases). The length of the CDR3 is 17 residues. V lost 1 base and J 10 bases, leaving 22 bases between the germline ends. Per the germline V gene, CDR1 is KGHDR and CDR2 is SFDVKD. The CDR3 coding sequence is TGTGCCACCAGTGATTTAGGATGTAGCTGGGGCTCGGAACCCCAGCATTTT. It specifies CATSDLGCSWGSEPQHF.

The rearrangement uses TRBV4-1 and TRBJ2-7; TRBD1 matches 7 bases. The CDR3 extends over 16 amino acids. CDR1 and CDR2 (germline): MGHRA, YSYEKL. V shed 1 base, J shed 3 bases, and the junction held 9 bases outside the gene matches. CDR3 amino acids: CASSQVQAGGNYEQYF. The CDR3 DNA reads as TGCGCCAGCAGCCAAGTTCAGGCAGGGGGAAACTACGAGCAGTACTTC.

V is TRBV7-2 and J is TRBJ1-3, with unresolved D. The CDR3 is 15 amino acids. The V gene's germline CDR1 is SGHTA and CDR2 FQGNSA. V lost 2 bases to trimming and J lost 0 bases, with 8 bases between them. In DNA form, the CDR3 reads TGTGCCAGCAGCTTAAGTCGGGACTCTGGAAACACCATATATTTT. Translating gives CASSLSRDSGNTIYF.

The chain has TRBV10-3 and TRBJ1-2, with D perhaps matching TRBD1 (5 bases). CDR1 is ENHRY, CDR2 SYGVKD, per germline. CDR3 length equals 14 residues. Trimming removed 7 bases from V and 4 bases from J, with 16 bases in between. CDR3 DNA: TGTGCCATCACTCCCGGGCAGGGAGGCTATGGCTACACCTTC. It specifies CAITPGQGGYGYTF.

The chain combines TRBV5-6 with TRBJ2-7; D is possibly TRBD2 (5 bases). Per germline, CDR1 SGHDT and CDR2 YYEEEE. CDR3 length: 13 residues. V shed 0 bases and J shed 6 bases, with 10 bases lying between them. The CDR3 DNA follows: TGTGCCAGCAGCTTGGCTATTGCGGGCGAGCAGTACTTC. Its protein is CASSLAIAGEQYF.

The chain employs TRBV2 and TRBJ2-5, with TRBD1 matching over 8 bases. The V segment lost 8 bases and the J segment 1 base; nucleotides outside the gene matches: 3. The CDR3 totals 13 residues. Germline V lookup: CDR1 SNHLY, CDR2 FYNNEI. The CDR3 coding sequence is TGTGCCAGCGGGGGGACAGGCCAAGAGACCCAGTACTTC. It codes for CASGGTGQETQYF.

The chain is built from TRBV5-1 and TRBJ1-2, with a tentative D call TRBD1 (5 bases). V was cut by 0 bases and J by 0 bases, with 9 bases left in between. Germline CDR1 reads SGHRS; CDR2 reads YFSETQ. This CDR3 region has 15 residues. The CDR3 coding sequence is TGCGCCAGCAGCTTGGGCGGGGGGTCTAACTATGGCTACACCTTC. Protein sequence: CASSLGGGSNYGYTF. Based on the CDR3 plus reference TRBV5-1 and TRBJ1-2, the full variable domain is KAGVTQTPRYLIKTRGQQVTLSCSPISGHRSVSWYQQTPGQGLQFLFEYFSETQRNKGNFPGRFSGRQFSNSRSEMNVSTLELGDSALYLCASSLGGGSNYGYTFGSGTRLTVV.

The chain links TRBV5-4 to TRBJ2-7; D is possibly TRBD1 (6 bases). CDR1 SGHNT and CDR2 YYREEE come from the germline V gene (reference sequence). The CDR3 is 15 amino acids. Trimming pared 4 bases from V and 3 bases from J, leaving 17 bases between. The CDR3 loop is CASSVSGTRGYEQYF. The DNA of the CDR3 is TGTGCCAGCAGCGTCTCCGGGACAAGAGGCTACGAGCAGTACTTC.

This clone showed up just once. This chain connects TRBV10-3 to TRBJ2-1; possible D gene TRBD2, 6 bases. V lost 2 bases, J lost 0 bases, and 8 bases lay in between. There are 15 residues in the CDR3. Germline V gene lookup returns CDR1 ENHRY and CDR2 SYGVKD. Written as DNA, the CDR3 is TGTGCCATCAGTGAGGGCGGGAACTCCTACAATGAGCAGTTCTTC. Its protein is CAISEGGNSYNEQFF.

This clone was found once. The CDR3 protein is CASSPGQGIQPQHF. For the CDR3, the DNA is TGTGCCAGCAGCCCGGGACAGGGGATTCAGCCCCAGCATTTT. The V gene is TRBV6-6, the J gene TRBJ1-5; 10 positions agree with TRBD1. Germline V gives CDR1 MNHNY, CDR2 SVGAGI (reference sequence). The CDR3 is 14 amino acids. The trim removed 6 bases at V and 6 bases at J, leaving 5 bases unmatched.

The V gene is TRBV7-9, the J gene TRBJ2-3; 7 nucleotides line up with TRBD1. This CDR3 has 15 amino acids. Per the germline V gene, CDR1 is SEHNR and CDR2 is FQNEAQ (reference sequence). V shed 0 bases, J shed 5 bases, and the junction held 5 bases outside the gene matches. The CDR3: CASSLATGAKDTQYF. The CDR3 nucleotides are TGTGCCAGCAGCTTAGCCACAGGGGCCAAAGATACGCAGTATTTT.

The chain links TRBV10-3 to TRBJ2-1; 11 bases line up with TRBD2. CDR3 length equals 16 residues. CDR1 and CDR2 from the germline V gene are ENHRY and SYGVKD. Trimming at V came to 7 bases and at J to 1 base, leaving 6 bases not matched to a gene. CDR3 DNA sequence: TGTGCCATCATGCTAGCGGGGGGCCTATCCTACAATGAGCAGTTCTTC. As protein: CAIMLAGGLSYNEQFF.

The rearrangement joins TRBV6-6 to TRBJ2-5; TRBD1 matches 8 bases. V lost 4 bases and J lost 3; bases outside the gene matches: 1. Germline assignment: CDR1 MNHNY and CDR2 SVGAGI (reference sequence). The CDR3 sequence is 13 residues long. The CDR3 nucleotides are TGTGCCAGCAGTTCACAGGGGGAAGAGACCCAGTACTTC. The encoded protein is CASSSQGEETQYF.

The CDR3 loop reads CASSLTTSGETQYF. The CDR3 DNA sequence: TGCGCCAGCAGCTTGACTACCAGCGGGGAGACCCAGTACTTC. The chain joins TRBV5-1 to TRBJ2-5; tentatively, D is TRBD2 (6 bases). The CDR3 totals 14 residues. V was cut by 1 base and J by 5 bases, with 12 bases left in between. Per the germline V gene, CDR1 is SGHRS and CDR2 is YFSETQ.

This clone appeared a few times. J is TRBJ1-2 and V is TRBV9, with TRBD1 matching 10 bases. V lost 5 bases, J lost 8 bases, and 9 bases stayed unmatched. Germline assignment: CDR1 SGDLS and CDR2 YYNGEE. The CDR3 loop spans 14 amino acids. CDR3 DNA: TGTGCCAGCAGGGGGGACAGGGGAAGATTGGGCTACACCTTC. Protein sequence: CASRGDRGRLGYTF.

The chain is built from TRBV9 and TRBJ1-1, with D possibly being TRBD1 (6 bases). Germline assignment: CDR1 SGDLS and CDR2 YYNGEE. Trimming removed 5 bases from V and 4 bases from J, with 15 bases in between. The CDR3 spans 14 residues. CDR3 residues: CASRTLGGATEAFF. Here the CDR3 DNA reads TGTGCCAGCAGAACCCTCGGGGGGGCCACTGAAGCTTTCTTT. The full variable domain, its missing parts supplied by reference TRBV9 and TRBJ1-1, is DSGVTQTPKHLITATGQRVTLRCSPRSGDLSVYWYQQSLDQGLQFLIQYYNGEERAKGNILERFSAQQFPDLHSELNLSSLELGDSALYFCASRTLGGATEAFFGQGTRLTVV.